This TCR beta chain was captured by sequencing in a study of cytomegalovirus exposure and HLA in healthy donors. As to this clone: The antigen remains unidentified.

Healthy individuals who donated bone marrow served as the donors. This CDR3 has 15 residues. V lost 0 bases and J 3 bases, leaving 9 bases between the germline ends. Germline loops: CDR1 LGHNA, CDR2 YNFKEQ. PCR used 60 Vbeta primers and 13 Jbeta primers. Here immunoSEQ multiplex PCR was the method, and the copy in TCRdb shows in-frame clones only, minus some. This table lists about 200,000 clones. Whole-study findings and limits: At a 0.05 false discovery rate, a later analysis found 18,000 or so TCR beta sequences to be associated with HLA alleles.

This TCR derives from a girl aged 2 to 10 in good health and CMV-seropositive. Sequenced material: PBMCs. This chain joins TRBV4-2 and TRBJ2-4; D may be TRBD2 (5 bases). For the CDR3, the DNA is TGTGCCAGCAGCCAAGAGAGGGCTGTCAAAAACATTCAGTACTTC. Translating gives CASSQERAVKNIQYF.